The 2 T cell receptor beta chains below were found in one sample sequenced in a study of cytotoxic CD8 clonotypes in ibrutinib-treated CLL (dated by TCRdb to about 2021). The time point label for this specimen denotes: eleven to twelve months on ibrutinib. Preparation of the library involved the immunoSEQ multiplex PCR assay. TCRdb re-hosts the immuneACCESS table, in-frame sequences only. Its copies lack some clones; in the studies checked, an unresolved V gene accounts for under half of them, and the cause for the rest is not known. For this sample there are over 65,000 clones; 79% appear just once. The ten largest clones take up roughly 4.8% of the sample. Specimen: PBMCs, collected after 12 months of ibrutinib treatment. Receptor source: a human donor with chronic lymphocytic leukemia.

The sample holds one count of this clone. The rearrangement links TRBV13 to TRBJ1-1, with 9 positions matching TRBD1. Germline V gene data show CDR1 as PRHDT and CDR2 as FYEKMQ (reference sequence). Losses at the gene ends were 1 base for V and 1 base for J; bases not matched to a gene: 4. The CDR3 covers 16 residues. In DNA form, the CDR3 reads TGTGCCAGCAGCTTAGCTACAGGGGGCTGGAACACTGAAGCTTTCTTT. Its protein product is CASSLATGGWNTEAFF.

The CDR3 loop reads CASSPGGYEQYF. The DNA of the CDR3 is TGTGCCAGCAGCCCCGGGGGTTACGAGCAGTACTTC. This chain links TRBV7-2 with TRBJ2-7; TRBD2 might be the D (6 bases). In germline, CDR1 is SGHTA, CDR2 FQGNSA. V was trimmed by 5 bases and J by 4 bases, leaving 9 bases between them. CDR3 length equals 12 residues.